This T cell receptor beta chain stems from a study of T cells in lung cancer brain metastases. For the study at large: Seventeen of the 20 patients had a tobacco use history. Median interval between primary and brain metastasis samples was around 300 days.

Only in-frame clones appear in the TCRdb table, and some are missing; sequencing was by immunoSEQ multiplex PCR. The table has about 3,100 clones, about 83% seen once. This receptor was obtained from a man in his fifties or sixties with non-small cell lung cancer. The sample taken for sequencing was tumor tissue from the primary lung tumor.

DNA of the CDR3: TGTGCCAGCAGACGGACATTGAACACTGAAGCTTTCTTT. This sequence encodes CASRRTLNTEAFF. The chain carries TRBV6-6 and TRBJ1-1; perhaps TRBD1 as D (5 bases). Deletions cut 6 bases from V and 0 bases from J, with 8 bases between. Looked up from germline, CDR1 is MNHNY and CDR2 is SVGAGI (reference sequence). This CDR3 is built from 13 residues.